This TCR beta chain was sequenced for a study of graft-versus-host responses after intestinal transplantation. As for the study in general: Anti-thymocyte globulin induction, then tacrolimus and steroids for about three years, went to all recipients.

Profiled with immunoSEQ multiplex PCR; TCRdb holds only in-frame clones, not every one. The repertoire includes more than 85,000 clones, around 93% of them detected once, and roughly 0.5% sits in the top ten. Notes on the study in general: Graft-donor T cell macrochimerism in patients accompanied high graft-versus-host to host-versus-graft clonal ratios in allografts.

CDR1 and CDR2 from the germline V gene are MGHRA and YSYEKL. The CDR3 extends over 16 amino acids. The junction had 4 bases not matched to a gene; V was cut back by 4 bases and J by 0 bases. Turning to this clone: The antigen is undetermined.

The chain couples TRBV4-1 to TRBJ2-3; 10 bases line up with TRBD2. This receptor was obtained from a human donor who received an intestinal transplant. The sample in question was unstimulated CD8+ T cells sorted from spleen or lymph node cells, obtained before intestinal transplant. The CDR3 DNA follows: TGCGCCAGCAGCCCAACTAGCGGGGCTAGCACAGATACGCAGTATTTT. The encoded protein is CASSPTSGASTDTQYF.